This is a list of T cell receptor beta chains from one sample in a study of T cell repertoires in cytomegalovirus infection. Each CDR3 protein gets one entry after TCRdb re-called the reads with MiXCR. The repertoire holds more than 200,000 distinct CDR3 sequences, with approximately 9.1% as singletons. The sequencing input was PBMCs. The receptors were sampled from a human donor in good health (CMV status not recorded). Some clones in this sample may be carry-over from other donors' samples. Both conserved end residues are part of each CDR3. A D gene is named only where the DNA matches it firmly. Size is stated for part of the rows, as once, few or many counts, or as a class when the clone is expanded.

CSARGFGEQYF	TGCAGTGCTAGGGGGTTCGGGGAGCAGTACTTC	NA	NA	TRBV20-1	TRBJ2-7
CASSLPMGEQYF	TGTGCCAGCAGCTTACCGATGGGGGAGCAGTACTTC	many	NA	TRBV7-2	TRBJ2-7
CASSLTAADTEAFF	TGTGCCAGCAGCCTGACCGCGGCGGACACTGAAGCTTTCTTT	many	NA	TRBV7-9	TRBJ1-1
CASSPGRGAGAKNIQYF	TGTGCCAGCAGCCCAGGGCGGGGGGCTGGAGCCAAAAACATTCAGTACTTC	many	TRBD2	TRBV7-2	TRBJ2-4
CASSARQVGPYEQYF	TGTGCCAGCAGCGCACGACAGGTAGGGCCCTACGAGCAGTACTTC	few	NA	TRBV11-3	TRBJ2-7
CASKIESGTPGNTIYF	TGTGCCAGCAAAATCGAATCCGGGACCCCTGGAAACACCATATATTTT	many	NA	TRBV28	TRBJ1-3
CASSPPLRERVYNEQFF	TGTGCCAGCAGCCCGCCCCTCCGGGAGCGGGTATACAATGAGCAGTTCTTC	many	NA	TRBV11-2	TRBJ2-1
CASSLTFSNQPQHF	TGTGCCAGCAGCCTGACCTTTAGCAATCAGCCCCAGCATTTT	many	NA	TRBV7-2	TRBJ1-5
CASSLTSGGANEQFF	TGTGCCAGCAGTCTGACTAGCGGGGGGGCAAATGAGCAGTTCTTC	NA	TRBD2	TRBV12-3/TRBV12-4	TRBJ2-1
CASGQGADTEAFF	TGTGCCAGTGGACAGGGGGCGGACACTGAAGCTTTCTTT	few	TRBD1	TRBV19	TRBJ1-1
CASSLGGPTEAFF	TGTGCCAGCAGTTTAGGAGGGCCCACTGAAGCTTTCTTT	many	NA	TRBV12-3/TRBV12-4	TRBJ1-1
CASIMGLAGGQGEQYF	TGTGCCAGCATCATGGGACTAGCGGGGGGGCAGGGGGAGCAGTACTTC	few	TRBD2	TRBV28	TRBJ2-7
CASSRDPVGSGNTIYF	TGTGCCAGCAGCAGGGACCCGGTAGGCTCTGGAAACACCATATATTTT	many	NA	TRBV7-6	TRBJ1-3
CASSGDRSDQPQHF	TGTGCCAGCAGCGGAGACAGGAGTGATCAGCCCCAGCATTTT	many	NA	TRBV7-9	TRBJ1-5
CASSLAGSAGPGDTQYF	TGTGCCAGCAGCTTAGCGGGTTCAGCAGGCCCGGGAGATACGCAGTATTTT	many	NA	TRBV7-6	TRBJ2-3
CASSDRRTTNEKLFF	TGTGCCAGCAGCGACAGACGGACAACTAATGAAAAACTGTTTTTT	NA	NA	TRBV7-8	TRBJ1-4
CASSLTDSPLHF	TGTGCCAGCAGCTTAACGGACTCACCCCTCCACTTT	NA	NA	TRBV7-4	TRBJ1-6
CASSFGDRVYEQYF	TGTGCCAGCAGTTTCGGGGACAGGGTCTACGAGCAGTACTTC	NA	TRBD1	TRBV12-3/TRBV12-4	TRBJ2-7
CASSQDPRGTPNYGYTF	TGCGCCAGCAGCCAAGATCCGAGGGGAACCCCTAACTATGGCTACACCTTC	NA	NA	TRBV4-1	TRBJ1-2
CSVEEDRGEKLFF	TGCAGCGTTGAAGAGGATCGCGGAGAAAAACTGTTTTTT	NA	NA	TRBV29-1	TRBJ1-4
CATSAYSGGNTDTQYF	TGTGCCACCAGTGCTTATAGCGGGGGTAACACAGATACGCAGTATTTT	NA	TRBD2	TRBV24-1	TRBJ2-3
CASSPKAGWVVETQYF	TGTGCCAGCAGTCCTAAAGCGGGATGGGTCGTAGAGACCCAGTACTTC	many	TRBD2	TRBV12-3/TRBV12-4	TRBJ2-5
CASLDPPYGYTF	TGTGCCAGTTTGGACCCTCCCTATGGCTACACCTTC	NA	NA	TRBV19	TRBJ1-2
CASRPSGSFSYEQYF	TGTGCCAGCAGGCCCAGCGGTTCATTCTCCTACGAGCAGTACTTC	few	NA	TRBV6-2/TRBV6-3	TRBJ2-7
CASSFGGARMNTEAFF	TGTGCCAGCAGCTTCGGGGGGGCCAGGATGAACACTGAAGCTTTCTTT	many	NA	TRBV7-2	TRBJ1-1
CASKMDRATNQPQHF	TGTGCCAGCAAGATGGACAGGGCAACCAATCAGCCCCAGCATTTT	many	TRBD1	TRBV7-2	TRBJ1-5
CASSLRGGATNEKLFF	TGTGCCAGCAGCTTAAGGGGAGGGGCAACTAATGAAAAACTGTTTTTT	many	NA	TRBV7-2	TRBJ1-4
CASSPDRGQDNEQFF	TGTGCCAGCAGTCCCGACAGGGGGCAGGACAATGAGCAGTTCTTC	many	TRBD1	TRBV27	TRBJ2-1
CASSESYETQYF	TGTGCCAGCAGTGAGTCGTACGAGACCCAGTACTTC	many	NA	TRBV6-1	TRBJ2-5
CAISQGASGYTF	TGTGCCATTAGTCAGGGGGCGTCGGGCTACACCTTC	many	TRBD1	TRBV6-1	TRBJ1-2
CASSYEGQGAQWPQHF	TGTGCCAGCAGTTACGAAGGACAGGGGGCTCAATGGCCCCAGCATTTT	many	TRBD1	TRBV6-2/TRBV6-3	TRBJ1-5
CASKQRGGTDTQYF	TGTGCCAGTAAGCAACGGGGGGGCACAGATACGCAGTATTTT	NA	TRBD2	TRBV19	TRBJ2-3
CASSRATRALSYEQYF	TGTGCCAGCAGTCGCGCGACGCGGGCCCTCTCCTACGAGCAGTACTTC	many	NA	TRBV28	TRBJ2-7
CASSTQTSGGYNEQFF	TGTGCCAGCAGTACTCAGACTAGCGGGGGTTACAATGAGCAGTTCTTC	many	TRBD2	TRBV28	TRBJ2-1
CSALMGQGLGGYTF	TGCAGCGCTCTTATGGGACAGGGGCTGGGTGGCTACACCTTC	NA	TRBD1	TRBV20-1	TRBJ1-2
CASRRAVGAVQETQYF	TGTGCCAGCAGACGAGCGGTGGGGGCCGTTCAAGAGACCCAGTACTTC	many	NA	TRBV7-6	TRBJ2-5
CASSLGGINTGELFF	TGTGCCAGCAGCTTAGGAGGGATAAACACCGGGGAGCTGTTTTTT	many	NA	TRBV7-6	TRBJ2-2
CASSLVPGVPDQETQYF	TGTGCCAGCAGCTTAGTACCGGGGGTTCCTGACCAAGAGACCCAGTACTTC	NA	NA	TRBV7-9	TRBJ2-5
CASSRGRGGQFF	TGTGCCAGCAGCCGGGGGAGGGGAGGCCAGTTCTTC	many	TRBD2	TRBV7-3	TRBJ2-1
CASSLAEIETQYF	TGTGCCAGCAGCTTAGCCGAGATAGAGACCCAGTACTTC	many	NA	TRBV7-2	TRBJ2-5
CASSLGGFNTEAFF	TGTGCCAGCAGCTTAGGAGGGTTTAACACTGAAGCTTTCTTT	many	NA	TRBV7-2	TRBJ1-1
CASSLVTSTDTQYF	TGTGCCAGCAGCTTAGTTACTAGCACAGATACGCAGTATTTT	many	NA	TRBV7-2	TRBJ2-3
CASSRSGGPSRNEQFF	TGTGCCAGCAGCAGATCGGGAGGGCCCTCGAGGAATGAGCAGTTCTTC	many	TRBD2	TRBV7-2	TRBJ2-1
CASRPGQGIQEQYF	TGTGCCAGCAGGCCGGGACAGGGGATTCAGGAGCAGTACTTC	few	TRBD1	TRBV6-1	TRBJ2-7
CASSRDQTHEQYF	TGTGCCAGCAGTCGCGACCAAACTCACGAGCAGTACTTC	NA	NA	TRBV6-2/TRBV6-3	TRBJ2-7
CASSLTGLAGVGASNEQFF	TGTGCCAGCAGCTTAACAGGACTAGCGGGAGTCGGGGCGTCCAATGAGCAGTTCTTC	many	TRBD2	TRBV7-2	TRBJ2-1
CASSQPGTGGYEQYF	TGTGCCAGCAGCCAGCCCGGGACAGGGGGCTACGAGCAGTACTTC	many	TRBD1	TRBV14	TRBJ2-7
CASSYGTSGSNEQFF	TGCGCCAGCAGCTACGGGACTAGCGGGAGTAATGAGCAGTTCTTC	few	TRBD2	TRBV5-1	TRBJ2-1
CSARLSGGLYNEQFF	TGCAGTGCTAGACTTAGCGGGGGGCTCTACAATGAGCAGTTCTTC	many	TRBD2	TRBV20-1	TRBJ2-1
CASSLSGTGYYGYTF	TGTGCCAGCAGTTTATCTGGGACAGGGTACTATGGCTACACCTTC	few	TRBD1	TRBV28	TRBJ1-2
CASRRIRQMNTEAFF	TGTGCCAGCAGACGCATACGACAGATGAACACTGAAGCTTTCTTT	NA	NA	TRBV5-6	TRBJ1-1
CASSSFGTVSYF	TGCGCCAGCAGCAGTTTTGGGACAGTCTCCTACTTT	NA	TRBD1	TRBV5-1	TRBJ1-6
CASRRQDYTGELFF	TGTGCCAGCAGACGACAGGACTACACCGGGGAGCTGTTTTTT	many	NA	TRBV7-2	TRBJ2-2
CASSLPSEYSNGYTF	TGTGCCAGCAGCCTACCCAGCGAGTACTCCAATGGCTACACCTTC	NA	NA	TRBV14	TRBJ1-2
CASSVTVGNEQFF	TGTGCCAGCAGCGTCACGGTTGGCAATGAGCAGTTCTTC	NA	NA	TRBV7-9	TRBJ2-1